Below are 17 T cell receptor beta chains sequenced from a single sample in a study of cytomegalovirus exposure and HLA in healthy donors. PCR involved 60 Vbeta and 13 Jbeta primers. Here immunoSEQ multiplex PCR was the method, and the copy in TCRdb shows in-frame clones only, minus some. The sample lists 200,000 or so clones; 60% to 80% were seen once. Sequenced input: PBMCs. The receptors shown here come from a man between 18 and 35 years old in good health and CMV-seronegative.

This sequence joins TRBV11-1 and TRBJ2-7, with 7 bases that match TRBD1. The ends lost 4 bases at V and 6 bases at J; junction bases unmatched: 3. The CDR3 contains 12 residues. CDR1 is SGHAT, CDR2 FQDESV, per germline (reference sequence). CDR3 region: CASSSTGFEQYF. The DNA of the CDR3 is TGTGCCAGCAGCTCGACAGGGTTCGAGCAGTACTTC.

The CDR3 is CASSQPSGSSGNTIYF. The CDR3 DNA reads as TGTGCCAGCAGCCAACCCAGCGGTAGCTCTGGAAACACCATATATTTT. The rearrangement joins TRBV4-2 to TRBJ1-3; D call uncertain. The CDR3 is made up of 16 amino acids. V was pared by 2 bases and J by 0 bases, with 11 bases between. CDR1 is LGHNA and CDR2 is YNFKEQ in the germline V gene.

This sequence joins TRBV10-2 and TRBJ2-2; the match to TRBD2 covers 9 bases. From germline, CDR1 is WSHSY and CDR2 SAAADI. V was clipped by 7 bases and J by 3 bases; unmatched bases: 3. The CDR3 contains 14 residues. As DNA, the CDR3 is TGCGCCAGCACTAGCGGGGAGGACACCGGGGAGCTGTTTTTT. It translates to CASTSGEDTGELFF.

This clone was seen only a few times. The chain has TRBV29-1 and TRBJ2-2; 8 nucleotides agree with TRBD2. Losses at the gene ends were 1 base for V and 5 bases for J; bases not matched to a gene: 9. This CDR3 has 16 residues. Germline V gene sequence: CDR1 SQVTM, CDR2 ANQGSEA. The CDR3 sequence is CSVEAHGRGGTGELFF. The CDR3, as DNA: TGCAGCGTTGAAGCCCACGGGAGGGGAGGGACCGGGGAGCTGTTTTTT.

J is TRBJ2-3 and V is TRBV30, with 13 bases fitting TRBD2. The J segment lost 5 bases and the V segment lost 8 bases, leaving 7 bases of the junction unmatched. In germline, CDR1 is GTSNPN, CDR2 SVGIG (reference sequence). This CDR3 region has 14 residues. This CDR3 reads CARGLAGEVDTQYF. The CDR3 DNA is TGTGCCAGAGGACTAGCGGGAGAGGTAGATACGCAGTATTTT. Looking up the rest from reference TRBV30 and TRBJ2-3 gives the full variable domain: SQTIHQWPATLVQPVGSPLSLECTVEGTSNPNLYWYRQAAGRGLQLLFYSVGIGQISSEVPQNLSASRPQDRQFILSSKKLLLSDSGFYLCARGLAGEVDTQYFGPGTRLTVL.

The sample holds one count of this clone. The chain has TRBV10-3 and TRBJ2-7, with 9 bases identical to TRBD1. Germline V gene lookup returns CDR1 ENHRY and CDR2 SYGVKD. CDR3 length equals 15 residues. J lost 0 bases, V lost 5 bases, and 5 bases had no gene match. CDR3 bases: TGTGCCATCAGTCCCCGGGACAGGGACTCCTACGAGCAGTACTTC. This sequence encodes CAISPRDRDSYEQYF.

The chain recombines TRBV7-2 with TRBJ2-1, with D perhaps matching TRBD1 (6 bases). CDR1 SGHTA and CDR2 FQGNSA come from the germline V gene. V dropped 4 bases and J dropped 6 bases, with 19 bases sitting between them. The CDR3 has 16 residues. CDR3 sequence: CASSSNRVASFNEQFF. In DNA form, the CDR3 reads TGTGCCAGCAGCTCCAACAGGGTGGCGTCGTTCAATGAGCAGTTCTTC.

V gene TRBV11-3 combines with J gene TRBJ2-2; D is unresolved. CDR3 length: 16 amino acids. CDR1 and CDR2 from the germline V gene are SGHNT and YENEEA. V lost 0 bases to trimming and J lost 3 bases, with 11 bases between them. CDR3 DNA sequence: TGTGCCAGCAGCTTAGATTCTTGGGCACACACCGGGGAGCTGTTTTTT. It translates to CASSLDSWAHTGELFF.

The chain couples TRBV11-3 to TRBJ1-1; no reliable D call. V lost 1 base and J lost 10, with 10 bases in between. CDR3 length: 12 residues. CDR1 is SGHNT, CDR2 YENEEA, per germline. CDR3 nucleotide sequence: TGTGCCAGCAGCTTAGTACGGGGAGGAGCTTTCTTT. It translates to CASSLVRGGAFF. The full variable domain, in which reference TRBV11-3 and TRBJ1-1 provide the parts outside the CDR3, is EAGVVQSPRYKIIEKKQPVAFWCNPISGHNTLYWYLQNLGQGPELLIRYENEEAVDDSQLPKDRFSAERLKGVDSTLKIQPAELGDSAVYLCASSLVRGGAFFGQGTRLTVV.

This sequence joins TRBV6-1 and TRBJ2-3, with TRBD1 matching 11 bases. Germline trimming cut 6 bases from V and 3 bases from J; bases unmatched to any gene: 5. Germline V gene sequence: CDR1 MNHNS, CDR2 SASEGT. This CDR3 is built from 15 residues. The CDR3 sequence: CASRSGQGATDTQYF. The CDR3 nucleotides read TGTGCCAGCAGGTCCGGACAGGGGGCGACAGATACGCAGTATTTT.

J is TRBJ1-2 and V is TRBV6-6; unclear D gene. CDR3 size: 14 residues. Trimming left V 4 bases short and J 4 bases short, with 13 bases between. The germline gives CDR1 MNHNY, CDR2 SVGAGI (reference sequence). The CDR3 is CASSLGLSSYGYTF. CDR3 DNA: TGTGCCAGCAGTTTAGGACTGTCTAGCTATGGCTACACCTTC.

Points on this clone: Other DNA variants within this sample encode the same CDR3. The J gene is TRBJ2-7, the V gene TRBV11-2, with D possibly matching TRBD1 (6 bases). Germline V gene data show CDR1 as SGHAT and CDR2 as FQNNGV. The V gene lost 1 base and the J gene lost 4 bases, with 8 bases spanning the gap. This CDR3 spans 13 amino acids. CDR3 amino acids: CASSLGGGYEQYF. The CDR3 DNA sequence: TGTGCCAGCAGCTTAGGAGGGGGATACGAGCAGTACTTC.

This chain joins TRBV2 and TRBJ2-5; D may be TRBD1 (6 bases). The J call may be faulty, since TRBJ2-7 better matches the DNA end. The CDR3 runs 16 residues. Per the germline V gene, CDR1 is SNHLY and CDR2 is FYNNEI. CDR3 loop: CASSEGGLRSSYEQYF. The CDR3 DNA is TGTGCCAGCAGTGAAGGGGGGCTTAGGAGCTCCTACGAGCAGTACTTC.

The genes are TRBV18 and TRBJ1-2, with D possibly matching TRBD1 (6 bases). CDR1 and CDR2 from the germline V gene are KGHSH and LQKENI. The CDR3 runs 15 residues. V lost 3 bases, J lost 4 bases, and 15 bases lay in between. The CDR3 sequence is CASSPIRDNFYGYTF. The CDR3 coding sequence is TGTGCCAGCTCACCGATCCGGGACAACTTCTATGGCTACACCTTC. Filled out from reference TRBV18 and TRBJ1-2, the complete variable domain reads NAGVMQNPRHLVRRRGQEARLRCSPMKGHSHVYWYRQLPEEGLKFMVYLQKENIIDESGMPKERFSAEFPKEGPSILRIQQVVRGDSAAYFCASSPIRDNFYGYTFGSGTRLTVV.

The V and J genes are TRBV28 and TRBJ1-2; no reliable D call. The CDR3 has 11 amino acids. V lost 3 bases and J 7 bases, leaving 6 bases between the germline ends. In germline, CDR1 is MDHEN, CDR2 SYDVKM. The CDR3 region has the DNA TGTGCCAGCAGTTTCCAGCGTGGCTACACCTTC. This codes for CASSFQRGYTF.

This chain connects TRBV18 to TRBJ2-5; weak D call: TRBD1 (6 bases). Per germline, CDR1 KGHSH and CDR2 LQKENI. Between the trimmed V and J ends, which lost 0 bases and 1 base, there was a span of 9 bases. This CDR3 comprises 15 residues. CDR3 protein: CASSPPGQSQETQYF. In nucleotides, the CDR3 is TGTGCCAGCTCACCACCAGGACAGTCCCAAGAGACCCAGTACTTC.

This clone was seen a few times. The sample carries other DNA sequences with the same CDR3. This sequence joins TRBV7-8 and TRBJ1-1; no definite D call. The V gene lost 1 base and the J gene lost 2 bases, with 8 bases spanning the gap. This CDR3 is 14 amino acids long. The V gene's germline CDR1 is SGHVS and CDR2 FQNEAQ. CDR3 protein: CASSLGRGNTEAFF. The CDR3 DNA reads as TGTGCCAGCAGCTTAGGGCGGGGTAACACTGAAGCTTTCTTT.